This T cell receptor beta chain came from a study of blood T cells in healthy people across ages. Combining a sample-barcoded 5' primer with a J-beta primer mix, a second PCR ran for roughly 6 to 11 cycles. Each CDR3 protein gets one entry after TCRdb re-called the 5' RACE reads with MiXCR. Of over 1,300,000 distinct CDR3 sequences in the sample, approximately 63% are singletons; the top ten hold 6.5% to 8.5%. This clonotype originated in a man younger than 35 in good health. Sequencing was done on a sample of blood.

CDR3 sequence: CASSQVFGGEELFF. As DNA, the CDR3 is TGCGCCAGCAGCCAAGTTTTTGGGGGAGAGGAGCTGTTTTTT. The chain combines TRBV4-1 with TRBJ2-2; D might be TRBD1 or TRBD2, each matching 5 bases. In germline, CDR1 is MGHRA, CDR2 YSYEKL. The CDR3 is made up of 14 amino acids. V was clipped by 1 base and J by 10 bases, with 13 bases between them.